The clone carrying this T cell receptor beta chain was picked up a small number of times. Its antigen is as yet unknown. The authors ran a second PCR of about 6 to 11 cycles using a sample-barcoded 5' primer and a J-beta primer mix. TCRdb passed the 5' RACE reads through MiXCR, listing each CDR3 protein once. The sample includes 550,000 to 650,000 distinct CDR3 sequences, over 25% of them seen just once. The entry originates in a study of blood T cells in healthy people across ages. Notes on the study in general: Unknown donor CMV status possibly confounded expanded clonotype changes.

Another study also made use of these data, one on T cells of mothers and their children. That work states: Each mother gave over 9.5 million TCR beta CDR3 reads; each child, about 3 million. Related and unrelated pairs show similar shaping of TCR recombination output by thymic selection. No persistent microchimeric T cell clones were detected at roughly 94 clones per million clonotypes sensitivity.

Input material: blood. This clonotype was obtained from a boy aged 2 to 9 in good health.

The CDR3 sequence: CSASGSPNTGELFF. DNA of the CDR3: TGCAGTGCTAGCGGTTCGCCGAACACCGGGGAGCTGTTTTTT. This chain connects TRBV20-1 to TRBJ2-2; D remains ambiguous. The V end was cut by 3 bases, the J end by 0 bases, with 8 bases between. Germline values: CDR1 DFQATT, CDR2 SNEGSKA (reference sequence). This CDR3 contains 14 residues.